These 18 T cell receptor beta chains were all obtained from the same sample, sequenced in a study of cytomegalovirus exposure and HLA in healthy donors (TCRdb year 2017). The library was prepared using the immunoSEQ multiplex PCR assay. For the multiplex PCR, a mixture combining 60 forward primers for TCR Vbeta segments and 13 reverse primers for TCR Jbeta segments was used. The table was pulled from immuneACCESS by TCRdb, which kept in-frame rearrangements only. Such tables lose some clones; where checked, under half of the loss comes from unresolved V genes, and the rest has no known cause. The sample has about 140,000 clones on record, over 70% of them singletons. Roughly 1.6% of the sample lies in the top ten. The sequenced sample consisted of PBMCs. The receptors derive from a woman in her thirties or forties in good health and CMV-seronegative.

The genes are TRBV5-5 and TRBJ2-1; D may be TRBD1 (5 bases). Germline V gene sequence: CDR1 SGHKS, CDR2 YYEKEE (reference sequence). V dropped 1 base and J dropped 6 bases, with 29 bases sitting between them. This CDR3 region has 20 residues. The CDR3 protein is CASSLFLGQGVSMRINEQFF. The CDR3 DNA sequence: TGTGCCAGCAGCTTGTTTTTGGGCCAGGGCGTATCAATGCGGATCAATGAGCAGTTCTTC.

This clone was observed a handful of times. The chain joins TRBV7-8 to TRBJ2-7, with 11 bases fitting TRBD2. Germline trimming cut 2 bases from V and 7 bases from J; bases unmatched to any gene: 7. Germline values: CDR1 SGHVS, CDR2 FQNEAQ. The CDR3 consists of 15 residues. As DNA, the CDR3 is TGTGCCAGCAGCTTAATGACTAGCGGGACGGGAGAGCAGTACTTC. Translating it yields CASSLMTSGTGEQYF.

The J gene is TRBJ2-3, the V gene TRBV18; the match to TRBD2 covers 8 bases. The CDR3 spans 15 residues. From germline, CDR1 is KGHSH and CDR2 LQKENI. Trimming at V came to 3 bases and at J to 1 base, leaving 3 bases not matched to a gene. In DNA form, the CDR3 reads TGTGCCAGCTCACCTCCGCGGGGGGGCACAGATACGCAGTATTTT. Protein product: CASSPPRGGTDTQYF.

This clone appeared once. The gene calls are TRBV15 and TRBJ1-2; TRBD1 might be the D (5 bases). The CDR3 covers 13 residues. The V gene lost 4 bases and the J gene lost 5 bases, with 11 bases spanning the gap. The germline CDR1 and CDR2 sequences are LNHNV and YYDKDF (reference sequence). CDR3 coding DNA: TGTGCCACCAGCAATGGAAAGGGGTATGGCTACACCTTC. It specifies CATSNGKGYGYTF.

The CDR3: CAWSVTGAHYGYTF. CDR3 sequence (DNA): TGTGCCTGGAGTGTGACAGGGGCCCACTATGGCTACACCTTC. V is TRBV30 and J is TRBJ1-2; 8 bases are a match to TRBD1. Germline-derived CDR1 and CDR2 are GTSNPN and SVGIG (reference sequence). The CDR3 has 14 amino acids. The trim removed 0 bases at V and 3 bases at J, leaving 3 bases unmatched.

This chain uses TRBV6-5 with TRBJ1-1; a weak D match, TRBD1 (6 bases). Germline-derived CDR1 and CDR2 are MNHEY and SVGAGI. The V and J ends lost 7 bases and 4 bases respectively, with 13 bases between them. The CDR3 consists of 13 residues. The CDR3 here is CASTQGWATEAFF. The CDR3 nucleotides are TGTGCCAGCACCCAGGGGTGGGCCACTGAAGCTTTCTTT.

This rearrangement joins TRBV6-5 to TRBJ2-5; TRBD1 might be the D (6 bases). The J call may be incorrect, as the DNA end agrees better with TRBJ2-7. The germline V gene has CDR1 MNHEY and CDR2 SVGAGI. The CDR3 has 14 residues. The CDR3 coding sequence is TGTGCCAGCGGGGCAGGGGTAGCCTATGACGAGCAGTACTTC. The encoded protein is CASGAGVAYDEQYF.

The chain employs TRBV30 and TRBJ2-1; D might be TRBD1 (5 bases). The CDR3 sequence is 15 residues long. Germline CDR1 GTSNPN, CDR2 SVGIG (reference sequence). The V gene lost 1 base and the J gene lost 0 bases, with 10 bases spanning the gap. CDR3 sequence (DNA): TGTGCCTGGAGTGGAGACAGTAGCTCCTACAATGAGCAGTTCTTC. It yields the protein CAWSGDSSSYNEQFF.

The chain is built from TRBV27 and TRBJ2-2; tentative D call: TRBD1 (6 bases). Trimming took 4 bases from V and 3 from J, leaving 18 bases between them. The CDR3 totals 17 residues. The germline V gene has CDR1 MNHEY and CDR2 SMNVEV (reference sequence). The CDR3 nucleotides are TGTGCCAGCAGTTATGTAGGGGGAGTGTATCACACCGGGGAGCTGTTTTTT. This sequence encodes CASSYVGGVYHTGELFF.

This clone came up once. The V and J genes are TRBV11-2 and TRBJ2-7; 7 positions match TRBD2. Germline V gene data show CDR1 as SGHAT and CDR2 as FQNNGV. This CDR3 is 15 amino acids long. Trimming at V came to 5 bases and at J to 6 bases, leaving 13 bases not matched to a gene. CDR3 protein: CASSPVAGAWSEQYF. DNA of the CDR3: TGTGCCAGCAGCCCAGTGGCGGGAGCTTGGAGCGAGCAGTACTTC.

Concerning this clone itself: One end of the junction varies from germline; a read error may be responsible. The chain employs TRBV7-9 and TRBJ1-1; perhaps TRBD1 as D (5 bases). CDR1 SEHNR and CDR2 FQNEAQ come from the germline V gene (reference sequence). The CDR3 is made up of 14 amino acids. CDR3 residues: CSSSIRGTNTEAFF. CDR3 in DNA: TGTTCCAGCAGCATTAGGGGAACGAACACTGAAGCTTTCTTT.

This chain links TRBV28 with TRBJ2-5; the match to TRBD1 covers 7 bases. The CDR3 runs to 17 residues. The J segment lost 0 bases and the V segment lost 2 bases, leaving 9 bases of the junction unmatched. Germline V gene data show CDR1 as MDHEN and CDR2 as SYDVKM. CDR3 sequence (DNA): TGTGCCAGCAGTTTAACCCGACAGGGCAAATACCAAGAGACCCAGTACTTC. The encoded protein is CASSLTRQGKYQETQYF.

This CDR3 is CAPERGDHQETQYF. CDR3 bases: TGTGCCCCAGAGCGGGGGGACCACCAAGAGACCCAGTACTTC. V is TRBV25-1 and J is TRBJ2-5; 9 nucleotides line up with TRBD2. CDR3 length equals 14 residues. The germline CDR1 and CDR2 sequences are MGHDK and SYGVNS. With 11 bases clipped from V and 0 bases from J, the junction kept 7 bases outside the gene matches.

In this sample, this clone turned up a few times. The chain uses TRBV18 and TRBJ1-6; no clear D gene. The CDR3 is 14 amino acids. In germline, CDR1 is KGHSH, CDR2 LQKENI. V lost 2 bases to trimming and J lost 3 bases, with 5 bases between them. The CDR3 is CASSPLDYNSPLHF. In DNA, the CDR3 is TGTGCCAGCTCACCATTAGACTATAATTCACCCCTCCACTTT.

This chain joins TRBV6-6 and TRBJ1-4; 9 bases line up with TRBD1. The CDR3 is 13 residues long. Germline CDR1 is MNHNY and CDR2 is SVGAGI (reference sequence). Trimming cost V 2 bases and J 8 bases; bases outside gene matches: 0. CDR3 DNA: TGTGCCAGCAGTTACGGGACAGGGGAAAAACTGTTTTTT. It specifies CASSYGTGEKLFF.

The chain recombines TRBV4-2 with TRBJ2-3; D is possibly TRBD2 (6 bases). Germline V lookup: CDR1 LGHNA, CDR2 YNFKEQ. With 0 bases removed from V and 0 bases from J, the gap between germline ends came to 10 bases. CDR3 size: 16 residues. As DNA, the CDR3 is TGTGCCAGCAGCCAAGAGGGGGGATGGAGCACAGATACGCAGTATTTT. It encodes CASSQEGGWSTDTQYF.

The chain carries TRBV5-6 and TRBJ2-1, with D possibly matching TRBD2 (6 bases). Deletions cut 0 bases from V and 15 bases from J, with 10 bases between. This CDR3 comprises 11 residues. Germline V gives CDR1 SGHDT, CDR2 YYEEEE. CDR3 nucleotides: TGTGCCAGCAGCTTGGGACTAGTGAGGTTCTTC. Its protein product is CASSLGLVRFF.

This chain connects TRBV7-6 to TRBJ2-5; no clear D. The end of the DNA is better explained by TRBJ2-7, so the J call may be wrong. The CDR3 is made up of 13 amino acids. Germline V gene sequence: CDR1 SGHVS, CDR2 FNYEAQ. CDR3 DNA sequence: TGTGCCAGCAGCCCCGCAGCCCACTACGAGCAGTACTTC. Translation: CASSPAAHYEQYF.